This T cell receptor beta chain was found in a study of T-cell reconstitution after alpha-beta-depleted transplantation in children. Germline CDR1 and CDR2: KGHDR and SFDVKD. The CDR3 is 14 amino acids. V was clipped by 3 bases and J by 6 bases, with 11 bases between them. Findings of the study overall: T-cell counts and diversity at one year following transplant were attributed mainly to newly produced T cells. It was surviving recipient T cells and thymic progenitors that gave some patients high TCRbeta diversity at day 60. Expanded graft clones, several hundred of them, were reportedly the source of alpha-beta T cells about two months after transplant.

The library targeted TCRbeta and was prepared with unique molecular identifiers. TCRdb redid the calling of the PCR reads with MiXCR, one entry per CDR3 protein. Seen here are about 490,000 distinct CDR3 sequences, roughly a tenth observed once, and the top ten hold just over 2%. In the case of this clonotype: The target antigen is unknown.

The sample in question was PBMCs, obtained before TCRalphabeta/CD19-depleted stem cell transplant. The sequence was collected from a child aged 2 to 10 with inherited bone marrow failure, due to receive a stem cell transplant. The V call is TRBV24-1, the J call TRBJ2-1; D is perhaps TRBD1 or TRBD2 (5 bases each). CDR3 protein: CATSDPGTFNEQFF. In DNA, the CDR3 is TGTGCCACCAGTGATCCCGGGACGTTCAATGAGCAGTTCTTC.